These 7 T cell receptor beta chains were sequenced from one sample in a study of cytomegalovirus exposure and HLA in healthy donors (dated by TCRdb to 2017 to 2019). Libraries came from the immunoSEQ multiplex PCR assay. For the multiplex PCR, a mixture combining 60 forward primers for TCR Vbeta segments and 13 reverse primers for TCR Jbeta segments was used. Drawn from immuneACCESS, this table holds only the in-frame rearrangements with V and J called that TCRdb kept. Clones are partly lost; checked studies trace under half to an unresolved V gene and leave the rest unexplained. This sample gives roughly 290,000 clones in total; about 80% of them show up just once. Of the sample, roughly 0.3% falls within the top ten clones. Source material: PBMCs. All receptors derive from a girl aged 2-10 years in good health and CMV-seronegative.

This clone was detected a few times. V gene TRBV4-1 combines with J gene TRBJ2-5; 10 bases are a match to TRBD2. The CDR3 loop spans 18 amino acids. J gave up 2 bases and V 3 bases, and 12 bases lay outside the gene matches. Looked up from germline, CDR1 is MGHRA and CDR2 is YSYEKL. CDR3 sequence (DNA): TGCGCCAGCAGCCAGTTCCCAGCGGGAGGGAGGGGGCAAGAGACCCAGTACTTC. Its protein product is CASSQFPAGGRGQETQYF.

There are a few counts of this clone. The chain couples TRBV9 to TRBJ1-5; TRBD1 agrees at 7 bases. The J segment lost 6 bases and the V segment lost 3 bases, leaving 18 bases of the junction unmatched. This CDR3 comprises 18 residues. CDR1 and CDR2 (germline): SGDLS, YYNGEE. The CDR3 is CASSARQGLARLPQPQHF. CDR3 bases: TGTGCCAGCAGCGCTCGACAGGGATTGGCCAGATTGCCTCAGCCCCAGCATTTT.

This clone was picked up one time. The chain joins TRBV9 to TRBJ1-5, with TRBD1 matching over 8 bases. This CDR3 comprises 18 residues. V was pared by 4 bases and J by 1 base, with 13 bases of the junction left unmatched. Per germline, CDR1 SGDLS and CDR2 YYNGEE. CDR3 coding DNA: TGTGCCAGCAGCCACTGGACAGGGTCGGCTGGGAGCAATCAGCCCCAGCATTTT. Translation gives CASSHWTGSAGSNQPQHF.

The chain links TRBV27 to TRBJ2-7, with 7 bases matching TRBD1. V lost 5 bases and J lost 5; bases outside the gene matches: 6. Germline V lookup: CDR1 MNHEY, CDR2 SMNVEV (reference sequence). The CDR3 is made up of 13 amino acids. CDR3 protein: CASSDRVVDEQYF. The CDR3 DNA is TGTGCCAGCAGTGACAGGGTAGTTGACGAGCAGTACTTC.

The V gene is TRBV29-1, the J gene TRBJ2-3, with 10 bases matching TRBD2. V trimming: 4 bases; J trimming: 2 bases; junction bases outside the gene matches: 6. CDR1 is SQVTM and CDR2 is ANQGSEA in the germline V gene. The CDR3 extends over 15 amino acids. CDR3 sequence: CSVARTSGYTDTQYF. CDR3 sequence (DNA): TGCAGCGTTGCAAGGACTAGCGGATACACAGATACGCAGTATTTT.

This clone turned up a few times. The chain employs TRBV6-5 and TRBJ2-3; 10 bases align to TRBD2. CDR3 length equals 14 residues. Per the germline V gene, CDR1 is MNHEY and CDR2 is SVGAGI. V lost 6 bases and J lost 9; bases outside the gene matches: 9. CDR3 loop: CASRPSGGRGTQYF. The CDR3 DNA reads TGTGCCAGCAGGCCTAGCGGGGGTCGAGGAACGCAGTATTTT.

The chain couples TRBV9 to TRBJ2-3, with D possibly TRBD2 on 7 matching bases. Trimming removed 0 bases from V and 3 bases from J, with 11 bases in between. The CDR3 spans 15 residues. Per the germline V gene, CDR1 is SGDLS and CDR2 is YYNGEE. CDR3 in amino acids: CASSVGAGTTDTQYF. CDR3 in DNA: TGTGCCAGCAGCGTAGGAGCGGGGACAACAGATACGCAGTATTTT.